This TCR beta chain was sequenced during a study of cytomegalovirus exposure and HLA in healthy donors. The CDR3 length is 17 residues. V shed 4 bases, J shed 0 bases, and the junction held 7 bases outside the gene matches. Germline CDR1 and CDR2: SGHRS and YFSETQ. As for this clone: Antigen unknown.

Whole-study findings and limits: Through in vitro validation, a few CMV-associated chains were shown to be specific for CMV antigens.

Generated by immunoSEQ multiplex PCR, the TCRdb table keeps only in-frame clones and is missing some. The sample contains hundreds of thousands of clones, around 88% of which appear only once. Sequences were obtained from PBMCs. The TCR sequence derives from a woman aged 25 to 39 in good health and CMV-seropositive. The gene calls are TRBV5-1 and TRBJ2-7, with 13 bases lining up with TRBD2. The CDR3 loop reads CASSPGTSGISSYEQYF. CDR3 bases: TGCGCCAGCAGCCCGGGGACTAGCGGGATAAGCTCCTACGAGCAGTACTTC.